In this sample, the clone carrying this T cell receptor beta chain turned up many times. Alpha- and beta-chain coverage of first-strand cDNA came from TRAV- and TRBV-specific primers. TCR amplification used about 20 PCR cycles, a constant-region primer and a V-primer adapter. TCRdb passed the reads through MiXCR, listing each CDR3 protein once. The table lists tens of thousands of distinct CDR3 sequences, around 17% of them singletons, with roughly 1.4% in the top ten. The entry originates in a study of low-dose radiotherapy and immunotherapy resistance in tumors. As to time point: after trial treatment. As for treatment: LDRT plus nivolumab, ipilimumab, low-dose cyclophosphamide and aspirin (RACIN trial). The receptor comes from a male donor with prostate cancer. Specimen: PBMCs, collected after low-dose radiotherapy plus immunotherapy.

The CDR3 region has the DNA TGTGCCAGCAGCCAAGGGGATAGCGGACCCTACAATGAGCAGTTCTTC. Translated: CASSQGDSGPYNEQFF. This rearrangement joins TRBV14 to TRBJ2-1; D perhaps matches TRBD2 (6 bases). Germline V gene sequence: CDR1 SGHDN, CDR2 FVKESK. The V gene lost 1 base and the J gene lost 2 bases, with 12 bases spanning the gap. This CDR3 is built from 16 residues.